This section outlines one T cell receptor (beta chain) sequence together with its context. The junction and the germline gene differ at one end; a read error may be behind it. The repertoire was sequenced with immunoSEQ multiplex PCR; TCRdb's copy has only in-frame clones and lacks some. The table lists more than 100,000 clones, 85% to 90% of them singletons. The CDR3 extends over 14 amino acids. The germline CDR1 and CDR2 sequences are LNHDA and SQIVND (reference sequence). This specimen comes from a study of blood T cell repertoires in COVID-19. Study-level information: T cells, B-cell-depleted T cells, or PBMCs provided the cDNA or gDNA that served as material.

The sequenced sample consisted of peripheral blood. The clonotype comes from a man aged 65 to 79 with active COVID-19. The chain employs TRBV19 and TRBJ2-5, with 7 positions matching TRBD2. This CDR3 reads CASSIDGRQGTQYF. The CDR3 DNA reads TGTGCCAGTAGTATAGACGGGAGGCAAGGGACCCAGTACTTC. The whole variable domain, remainder taken from reference TRBV19 and TRBJ2-5, is DGGITQSPKYLFRKEGQNVTLSCEQNLNHDAMYWYRQDPGQGLRLIYYSQIVNDFQKGDIAEGYSVSREKKESFPLTVTSAQKNPTAFYLCASSIDGRQGTQYFGPGTRLLVL.